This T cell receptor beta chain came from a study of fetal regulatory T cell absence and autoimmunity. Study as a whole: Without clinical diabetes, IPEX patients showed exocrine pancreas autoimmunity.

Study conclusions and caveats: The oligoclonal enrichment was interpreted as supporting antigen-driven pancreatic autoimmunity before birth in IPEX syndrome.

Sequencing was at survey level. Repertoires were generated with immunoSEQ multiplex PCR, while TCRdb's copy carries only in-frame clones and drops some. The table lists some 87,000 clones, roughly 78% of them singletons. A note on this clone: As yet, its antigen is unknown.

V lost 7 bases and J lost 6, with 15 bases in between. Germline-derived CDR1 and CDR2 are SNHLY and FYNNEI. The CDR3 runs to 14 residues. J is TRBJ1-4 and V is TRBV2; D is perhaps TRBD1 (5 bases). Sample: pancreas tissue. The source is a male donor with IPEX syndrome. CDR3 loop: CASIMPPQDEKLFF. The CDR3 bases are TGTGCCAGCATCATGCCGCCACAGGATGAAAAACTGTTTTTT.